Listed below are T cell receptor beta chains from one sample, sequenced in a study of cytomegalovirus exposure and HLA in healthy donors. The method was immunoSEQ multiplex PCR; TCRdb's version includes in-frame clones alone and lacks a portion of them. This repertoire shows 130,000 or so clones, around 86% found once; its top ten account for 2.2%. Material: PBMCs. These receptors all come from a woman in her forties in good health and CMV-seronegative. Both conserved end residues are part of each CDR3. D genes are given only for firm matches. Where a row states a size, it is once, few, many or the class of an expanded clone; other rows omit it.

d_gene	v_gene	j_gene	abundance	CDR3aa	CDR3nt
TRBD1	TRBV30	TRBJ2-7	once	CAWGWTGFLDEQYF	TGTGCCTGGGGCTGGACAGGGTTTTTGGACGAGCAGTACTTC
TRBD2	TRBV20-1	TRBJ2-1	once	CSTQSGTEQFF	TGCAGCACACAAAGCGGGACTGAGCAGTTCTTC
-	TRBV25-1	TRBJ2-3	-	CASSEAGKGAFDTQYF	TGTGCCAGCAGTGAAGCGGGAAAGGGGGCTTTTGATACGCAGTATTTT
-	TRBV12-2	TRBJ1-5	-	CASRLARTDSNQPQHF	TGTGCAAGTCGCTTAGCGCGCACAGATAGCAATCAGCCCCAGCATTTT
-	TRBV7-3	TRBJ1-1	-	CASSLTGDTLNTEAFF	TGTGCCAGCAGCTTAACGGGGGACACCCTGAACACTGAAGCTTTCTTT
TRBD2	TRBV2	TRBJ2-5	-	CASDGLRWAAGARGGQYF	TGTGCCAGCGACGGATTGAGGTGGGCAGCGGGGGCCCGAGGCGGCCAGTACTTC
-	TRBV18	TRBJ2-4	-	CASSPLQGSKNIQYF	TGTGCCAGCTCACCGTTACAGGGATCCAAAAACATTCAGTACTTC
-	TRBV12-2	TRBJ2-1	-	CASRFPDEQFF	TGTGCAAGTCGCTTTCCTGATGAGCAGTTCTTC
-	TRBV6-1	TRBJ2-7	-	CASSEPTRGGYEQYF	TGTGCCAGCAGTGAACCGACACGAGGAGGCTACGAGCAGTACTTC
TRBD2	TRBV7-3	TRBJ2-7	-	CASSRIAGDNEQYF	TGTGCCAGCAGCCGCATAGCGGGGGACAACGAGCAGTACTTC
-	TRBV6-6	TRBJ1-1	-	CASSSLSTGVNTEAFF	TGTGCCAGCAGTTCCCTTAGCACGGGGGTTAACACTGAAGCTTTCTTT
TRBD2	TRBV6-1	TRBJ2-7	-	CASSGRGRAAYEQYF	TGTGCCAGCAGTGGGAGAGGGAGGGCCGCCTACGAGCAGTACTTC
TRBD2	TRBV28	TRBJ2-5	-	CASSTNRGAGGPTWYQETQYF	TGTGCCAGCAGTACCAACCGAGGAGCGGGAGGCCCAACTTGGTACCAAGAGACCCAGTACTTC
-	TRBV18	TRBJ2-1	-	CASSPFSSAEQFF	TGTGCCAGCTCACCATTCTCCAGCGCTGAGCAGTTCTTC
-	TRBV5-5	TRBJ1-2	-	CASSFSQGGSGYTF	TGTGCCAGCAGCTTTTCGCAGGGAGGGAGTGGCTACACCTTC
TRBD1	TRBV5-4	TRBJ2-3	-	CASSLRQGLGDTQYF	TGTGCCAGCAGCTTGCGACAGGGGCTGGGAGATACGCAGTATTTT
TRBD1	TRBV7-3	TRBJ2-5	-	CASSLRQGEETQYF	TGTGCCAGCAGCTTACGACAGGGGGAAGAGACCCAGTACTTC
-	TRBV19	TRBJ2-1	-	CASSRSHGSYNEQFF	TGTGCCAGTAGTAGATCCCACGGCTCCTACAATGAGCAGTTCTTC
-	TRBV10-2	TRBJ2-7	once	CASSALGPNYEQYF	TGCGCCAGCAGTGCTTTGGGGCCCAACTACGAGCAGTACTTC